The T cell receptor (beta chain) under discussion was sequenced for a study of blood T cells in healthy people across ages. Study observations and caveats: The study lacked donor CMV status, which possibly confounded expanded clonotype changes. Diversity figures derived from one million T cells were judged to underestimate the true value. The study found TCR beta diversity correlated strongly with naive T cell percentage.

Germline V gene lookup returns CDR1 MNHEY and CDR2 SVGAGI. The CDR3 contains 17 residues. Trimming shortened V by 0 bases and J by 4 bases, and 16 bases separated the two germline ends. The second PCR ran roughly 7 to 12 cycles with a sample-barcoded 5' primer and J-beta primers. Carrying 12 random nucleotides, a template-switch adaptor labeled each individual cDNA molecule. MiXCR was run by TCRdb on the 5' RACE reads, yielding one entry per CDR3 protein. The sample gives about 900,000 distinct CDR3 sequences, around 62% of which show up once; about a quarter is in the top ten. Points on this clonotype: Its cognate antigen is unknown.

The chain is built from TRBV6-5 and TRBJ1-5; no clear D gene. The specimen sequenced was blood. This clonotype was obtained from a young man in good health. The CDR3 sequence: CASSYSNVRSDNQPQHF. The CDR3 nucleotides are TGTGCCAGCAGTTACTCGAATGTCAGGAGCGATAATCAGCCCCAGCATTTT.